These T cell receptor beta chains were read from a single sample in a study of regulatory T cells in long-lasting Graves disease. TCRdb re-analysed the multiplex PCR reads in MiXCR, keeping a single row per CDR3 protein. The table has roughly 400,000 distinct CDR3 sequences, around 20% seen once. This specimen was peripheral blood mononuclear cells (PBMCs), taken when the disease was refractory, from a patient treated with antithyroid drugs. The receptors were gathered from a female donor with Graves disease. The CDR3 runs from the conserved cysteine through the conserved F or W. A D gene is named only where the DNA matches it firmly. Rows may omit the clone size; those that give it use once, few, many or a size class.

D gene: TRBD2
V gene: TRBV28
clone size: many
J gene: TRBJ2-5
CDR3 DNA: TGTGCCAGCAGTCCACCGGGACTAGCCCAGGAGACCCAGTACTTC
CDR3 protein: CASSPPGLAQETQYF

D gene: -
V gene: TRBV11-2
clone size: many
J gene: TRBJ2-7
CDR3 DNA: TGTGCCAGCAGCTTAAAGCTCTCTGGTATGGGCTACGAGCAGTACTTC
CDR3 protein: CASSLKLSGMGYEQYF

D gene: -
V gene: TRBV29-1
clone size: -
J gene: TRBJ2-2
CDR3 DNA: TGCAGCGGCGTCGAGGGGGGAAACACCGGGGAGCTGTTTTTT
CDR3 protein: CSGVEGGNTGELFF

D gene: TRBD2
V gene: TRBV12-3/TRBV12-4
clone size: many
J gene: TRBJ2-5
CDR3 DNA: TGTGCCAGCAGTTTAGCCACTAGCGGGAGGATTGAGACCCAGTACTTC
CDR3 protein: CASSLATSGRIETQYF

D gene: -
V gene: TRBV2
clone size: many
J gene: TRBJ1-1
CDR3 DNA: TGTGCCAGCAGCGACTTCAGATTCATGAACACTGAAGCTTTCTTT
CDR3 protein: CASSDFRFMNTEAFF

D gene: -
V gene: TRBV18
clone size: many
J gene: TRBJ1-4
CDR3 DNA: TGTGCCAGCTCACCGCGGACGGCGAATAATGAAAAACTGTTTTTT
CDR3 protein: CASSPRTANNEKLFF

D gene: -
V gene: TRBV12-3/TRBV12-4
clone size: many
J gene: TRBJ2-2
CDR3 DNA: TGTGCCAGCAGTTTGAGAAAGGGGGGCGGGGAGCTGTTTTTT
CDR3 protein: CASSLRKGGGELFF

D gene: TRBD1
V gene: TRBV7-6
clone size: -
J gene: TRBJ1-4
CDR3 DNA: TGTGCCAGCAGCGAGGGACAGGGGGCGAGAAAACTGTTTTTT
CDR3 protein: CASSEGQGARKLFF

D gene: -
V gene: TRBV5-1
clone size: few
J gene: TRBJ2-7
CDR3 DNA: TGCGCCAGCAGCTTGAGGGCTAGCTCCTACGAGCAGTACTTC
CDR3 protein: CASSLRASSYEQYF

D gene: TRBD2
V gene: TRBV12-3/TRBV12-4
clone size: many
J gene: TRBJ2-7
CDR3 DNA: TGTGCCAGCAGCCTCGGGAGGAGCGGGAGGGCCTACGAGCAGTACTTC
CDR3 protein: CASSLGRSGRAYEQYF

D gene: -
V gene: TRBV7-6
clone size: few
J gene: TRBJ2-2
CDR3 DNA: TGTGCCAGACCTGGGGACACCGGGGAGCTGTTTTTT
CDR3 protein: CARPGDTGELFF

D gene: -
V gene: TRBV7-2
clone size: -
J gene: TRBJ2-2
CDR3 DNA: TGTGCCAGCAGCAAACAGGGAGGTCGGAGCACCGGGGAGCTGTTTTTT
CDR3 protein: CASSKQGGRSTGELFF

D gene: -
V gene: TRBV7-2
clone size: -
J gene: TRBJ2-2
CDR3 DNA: TGTGCCAGCAGCTTATGGGCAGAAGGGGAGCTGTTTTTT
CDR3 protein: CASSLWAEGELFF

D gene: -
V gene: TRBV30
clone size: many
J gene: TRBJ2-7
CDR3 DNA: TGTGCCTGGAGTGTACAATGGGGTAAGCAGTACTTC
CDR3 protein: CAWSVQWGKQYF

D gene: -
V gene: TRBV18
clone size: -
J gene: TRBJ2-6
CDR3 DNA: TGTGCCAGCTCACCACCACGGGGGCCTGGGGCCAACGTCCTGACTTTC
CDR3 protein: CASSPPRGPGANVLTF

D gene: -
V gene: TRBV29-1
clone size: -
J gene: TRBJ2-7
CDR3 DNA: TGCAGCGTCCCGGGACAAGGATACGAGCAGTACTTC
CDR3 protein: CSVPGQGYEQYF

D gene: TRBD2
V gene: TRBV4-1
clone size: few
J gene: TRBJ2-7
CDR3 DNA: TGCGCCAGCAGCCAAGTCGATAGCGGGAGCTCCTACGAGCAGTACTTC
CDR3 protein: CASSQVDSGSSYEQYF

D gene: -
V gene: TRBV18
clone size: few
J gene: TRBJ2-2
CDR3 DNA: TGTGCCAGCTCACAAGGACGGTTCACCGGGGAGCTGTTTTTT
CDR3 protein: CASSQGRFTGELFF